This T cell receptor (beta chain) was profiled in a study of blood T cell repertoires in COVID-19. Study overall: PBMCs, B-cell-depleted T cells, or T cells provided the cDNA or gDNA that made up the material.

V lost 3 bases and J lost 6, with 17 bases in between. The CDR3 has 15 amino acids. Germline lookup yields CDR1 SEHNR and CDR2 FQNEAQ (reference sequence). TCRdb keeps only in-frame clones here, not all; method: immunoSEQ multiplex PCR. The sample carries almost 55,000 clones, more than 75% recorded once. The specimen was peripheral blood. The receptor comes from a man aged 45-65 years with active COVID-19. The chain uses TRBV7-9 and TRBJ1-2; weak D call: TRBD1 (6 bases). Written as DNA, the CDR3 is TGTGCCAGCAGCTTGCCGTGGGGGCAGGGAAATGGCTACACCTTC. This gives the protein CASSLPWGQGNGYTF. Complete variable domain (other parts from reference TRBV7-9 and TRBJ1-2): DTGVSQNPRHKITKRGQNVTFRCDPISEHNRLYWYRQTLGQGPEFLTYFQNEAQLEKSRLLSDRFSAERPKGSFSTLEIQRTEQGDSAMYLCASSLPWGQGNGYTFGSGTRLTVV.